Sequencing of this T cell receptor (beta chain) was carried out in a study of liver allograft versus peripheral blood T cells. On the study more broadly: Graft-liver T cell receptor repertoires were compared against recipient peripheral blood repertoires.

V was clipped by 5 bases and J by 5 bases, with 22 bases between them. Looked up from germline, CDR1 is SGHTA and CDR2 is FQGNSA. The CDR3 runs to 17 residues. Study-level results: Reported data describe T cell receptor repertoires within liver allografts as differing from those in peripheral blood.

MiXCR, run by TCRdb on the reads, gives a single entry per CDR3 protein. The table includes some 16,000 distinct CDR3 sequences, roughly a fifth detected once. In its sample, this clonotype was seen many times. Its target is not known. This rearrangement joins TRBV7-2 to TRBJ2-1; D gene uncertain. This receptor was identified in a human patient who had a liver transplant. The T cells may come from the graft donor. DNA for the CDR3: TGTGCCAGCAGCCCCCGAGCTTGGGTAGGTAGGGACAATGAGCAGTTCTTC. Protein sequence: CASSPRAWVGRDNEQFF.